Following are 6 T cell receptor beta chains from one sample sequenced in a study of blood T cell repertoires in COVID-19. The assay was immunoSEQ multiplex PCR, and TCRdb's table has in-frame clones only and misses some. The sample has a few hundred thousand clones, roughly 89% seen once. Sequencing was carried out using PBMCs or T cells enriched from blood (not recorded which). All receptors derive from a woman aged 18-30 years who had recovered from COVID-19.

This chain connects TRBV7-2 to TRBJ1-5, with D perhaps matching TRBD1 (5 bases). The CDR3 runs 12 residues. Trimming took 8 bases from V and 4 from J, leaving 9 bases between them. Germline CDR1 reads SGHTA; CDR2 reads FQGNSA. The CDR3 nucleotides read TGTGCCAGCGCCGACAGTAATCAGCCCCAGCATTTT. Translation: CASADSNQPQHF.

The chain has TRBV12-3 or TRBV12-4 and TRBJ2-1, with D tentatively TRBD1 (5 bases). This CDR3 has 13 residues. V was trimmed by 1 base and J by 9 bases, leaving 10 bases between them. CDR3 region: CASSLVLRGEQFF. The CDR3 bases are TGTGCCAGCAGTTTAGTGCTTAGGGGTGAGCAGTTCTTC.

The rearrangement joins TRBV27 to TRBJ1-1, with 10 bases that match TRBD1. J gave up 4 bases and V 5 bases, and 7 bases lay outside the gene matches. Germline V CDR1 and CDR2: MNHEY, SMNVEV (reference sequence). The CDR3 length is 15 residues. Here the CDR3 DNA reads TGTGCCAGCAGTCTCGACAGGGGGCCGGGCACTGAAGCTTTCTTT. Translated: CASSLDRGPGTEAFF.

As regards this clone: Compared with germline, one end of the junction differs, possibly owing to a read error. The chain carries TRBV10-3 and TRBJ2-7, with TRBD2 matching over 7 bases. There are 16 residues in the CDR3. Germline CDR1 ENHRY, CDR2 SYGVKD. The CDR3 sequence: CAISESRETSSDEQYF. The CDR3 DNA follows: TGTGCCATCAGTGAGTCGAGGGAGACTAGCTCCGACGAGCAGTACTTC.

The genes are TRBV5-6 and TRBJ2-3, with 11 positions matching TRBD1. Germline CDR1 SGHDT, CDR2 YYEEEE. The CDR3 has 15 amino acids. V shed 7 bases and J 3 bases; nucleotides not matched to a gene: 7. The CDR3 reads CASLGQGGITDTQYF. CDR3 sequence (DNA): TGTGCCAGCTTGGGACAGGGGGGCATAACAGATACGCAGTATTTT.

V is TRBV6-5 and J is TRBJ2-1; 7 bases are shared with TRBD1. The V gene end was trimmed by 6 bases and the J gene end by 5 bases; junction bases not matched to a gene: 7. The germline CDR1 and CDR2 sequences are MNHEY and SVGAGI. The CDR3 contains 14 residues. The CDR3, as DNA: TGTGCCAGCAGGACCGGGACAGAAAACAATGAGCAGTTCTTC. It specifies CASRTGTENNEQFF.